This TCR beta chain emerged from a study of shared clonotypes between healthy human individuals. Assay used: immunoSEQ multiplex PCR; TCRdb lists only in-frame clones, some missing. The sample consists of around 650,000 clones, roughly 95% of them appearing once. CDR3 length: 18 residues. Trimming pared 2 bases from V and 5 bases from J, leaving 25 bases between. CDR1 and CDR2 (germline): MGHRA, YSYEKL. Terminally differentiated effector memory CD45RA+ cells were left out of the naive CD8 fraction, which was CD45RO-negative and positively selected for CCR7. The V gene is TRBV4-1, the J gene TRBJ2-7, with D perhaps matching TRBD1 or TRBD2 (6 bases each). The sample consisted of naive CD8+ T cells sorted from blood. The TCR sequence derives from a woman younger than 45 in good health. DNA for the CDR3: TGCGCCAGCAGCCAAAGAGTTAATCCGGGGGCAGGAGGCCACGAGCAGTACTTC. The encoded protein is CASSQRVNPGAGGHEQYF.